This entry describes one T cell receptor beta chain. The table lists this clonotype with many counts. No cognate antigen has been identified for it. No base quality information exists; no much larger clone differs at one position. The CDR3 holds 16 amino acids from the cysteine to the phenylalanine. Here the CDR3 DNA is all that survives: 48 bases in frame from base 1. V is reduced by 3 bases and J by 3 bases, leaving a spacing of 12 bases between them. According to the germline V gene, CDR1 reads SGHDN and CDR2 reads FVKESK. This sample is part of a study of CD8 T cells in ankylosing spondylitis (dated by TCRdb to 2016 to 2017). A note on the overall study: To find TCR variants linked to disease, the study profiled T cell receptor beta repertoires in ankylosing spondylitis patients and healthy donors. The full study cohort was made up of about 25 ankylosing spondylitis patients and some 100 healthy donors. Peripheral blood was sampled, and synovial fluid was also collected from ankylosing spondylitis patients. Here is what the overall study found, with its caveats: Some motif variants were previously reported in synovial fluid and blood of reactive arthritis patients, suggesting common disease-initiation mechanisms. The disease-linked clones were reported as significantly enriched in matched synovial fluid samples from ankylosing spondylitis patients. A TCR beta motif of about 8 highly homologous amino acid variants appeared characteristic of blood from ankylosing spondylitis patients. The disease-linked clones showed a CD8+ phenotype and occurred at relatively low frequencies in peripheral blood.

Synovial fluid samples were matched to blood samples from the same ankylosing spondylitis patients. The reads were generated on an Illumina HiSeq 2500. Quantitative 5'-RACE with molecular barcodes was used to prepare TCR beta libraries. For the original study's pipeline: To identify disease-linked TCR variants, a new computational method was used, one built on a probabilistic model of VDJ rearrangement. TCRdb passed the public sequencing reads through fastp at Q25 and MiXCR, retaining productive beta sequences. Each CDR3 protein gets just one entry, which takes the most common genes and DNA from the rows behind it. What appears here as the V and J calls and clone size reflects TCRdb's work, not the paper's. Recorded for this sample are tens of thousands of distinct CDR3 sequences; around 6.5% of them occurred a single time. About 5% of the sample belongs to the ten largest clones.

The sequence came from a male donor with ankylosing spondylitis. The chain links TRBV14 with TRBJ1-6; the D region possibly corresponds to TRBD1 (5 bases align). The sample taken for sequencing was synovial fluid, either unsorted or a sorted T cell fraction (not recorded which). The CDR3 protein: CASSHSRQNYNSPLHF. DNA sequence: TGTGCCAGCAGCCACTCCCGACAGAACTATAATTCACCCCTCCACTTT.